Sequencing of this T cell receptor (beta chain) was carried out in a study of blood T cell repertoires in COVID-19. Profiling relied on immunoSEQ multiplex PCR, and the TCRdb table lists in-frame clones only, not all of them. The data contain tens of thousands of clones, 75% to 95% of them seen just once; the ten biggest clones take up less than 9%. The receptor comes from a human donor in a cohort sampled during active COVID-19. Source material: peripheral blood.

CDR3: CASSLGTGASSYEQYF. The CDR3 DNA reads as TGTGCCAGCAGCTTAGGAACAGGGGCTAGCTCCTACGAGCAGTACTTC. The V call is TRBV7-9, the J call TRBJ2-7; 7 bases are shared with TRBD1. This CDR3 region has 16 residues. The V segment lost 1 base and the J segment 0 bases; nucleotides outside the gene matches: 6. CDR1 SEHNR and CDR2 FQNEAQ come from the germline V gene (reference sequence).